The clone carrying this T cell receptor beta chain was detected ten times or more. Its target is unknown. This sequence may be a read error, since a much larger clone differs from it by one base. This entry comes from a study of T cells after yellow fever vaccination. Findings of the study overall: Across the CD4 and CD8 compartments, a small share of clonotypes was present in both.

A process of 5'RACE template switching, which added a universal primer site and UMIs, was used to make TCR cDNA. MiXCR, run by TCRdb on the 5' RACE reads, gives a single entry per CDR3 protein. The table lists approximately 240,000 distinct CDR3 sequences, about 3.7% of them singletons, with about 20% in the top ten. The CDR3 is 12 amino acids. Germline V gene sequence: CDR1 SEHNR, CDR2 FQNEAQ (reference sequence). V was shortened by 5 bases and J by 0 bases, with 4 bases between the two germline ends. The chain uses TRBV7-9 and TRBJ2-5; D uncertain. The sample was PBMCs, taken 15 days after the yellow fever booster vaccination. The clonotype was recovered from a man aged 18 to 30 who received the YFV17D yellow fever vaccine. The CDR3, as DNA: TGTGCCAGCAGCACGTACCAAGAGACCCAGTACTTC. Encoded protein: CASSTYQETQYF.